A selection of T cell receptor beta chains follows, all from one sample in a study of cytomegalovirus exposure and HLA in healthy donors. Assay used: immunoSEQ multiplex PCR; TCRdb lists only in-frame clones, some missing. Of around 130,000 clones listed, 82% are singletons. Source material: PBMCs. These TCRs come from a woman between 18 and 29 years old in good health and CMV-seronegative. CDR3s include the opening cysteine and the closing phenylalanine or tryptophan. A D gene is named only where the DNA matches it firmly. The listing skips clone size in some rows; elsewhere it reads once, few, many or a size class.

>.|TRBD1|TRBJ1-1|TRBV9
CASSAAGDRNTEAFF
TGTGCCAGCAGCGCCGCCGGGGACAGGAACACTGAAGCTTTCTTT
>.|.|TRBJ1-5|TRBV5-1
CASSIGTLNQPQHF
TGCGCCAGCAGTATTGGGACACTCAATCAGCCCCAGCATTTT
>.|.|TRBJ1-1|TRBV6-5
CASSSPNRVTEAFF
TGTGCCAGCAGTTCCCCAAACAGGGTCACTGAAGCTTTCTTT
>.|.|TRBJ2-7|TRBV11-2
CASSPPGASSYEQYF
TGTGCCAGCAGCCCCCCAGGGGCCAGCTCATACGAGCAGTACTTC
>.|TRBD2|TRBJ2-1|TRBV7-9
CASRASGKGGNEQFF
TGTGCCAGCAGAGCTAGCGGGAAAGGTGGCAATGAGCAGTTCTTC
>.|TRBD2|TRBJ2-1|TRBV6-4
CASSEGEASGIEQFF
TGTGCCAGCAGTGAAGGTGAGGCTAGCGGGATTGAGCAGTTCTTC
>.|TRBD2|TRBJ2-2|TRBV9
CASSPRRGERELFF
TGTGCCAGCAGCCCCCGGCGGGGGGAGAGGGAGCTGTTTTTT
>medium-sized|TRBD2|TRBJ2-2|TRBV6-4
CASQAGAAGELFF
TGTGCCAGCCAAGCGGGAGCGGCCGGGGAGCTGTTTTTT
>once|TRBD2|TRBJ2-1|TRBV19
CASSIEEAGGPYNEQFF
TGTGCCAGTAGTATTGAAGAAGCGGGAGGGCCCTACAATGAGCAGTTCTTC
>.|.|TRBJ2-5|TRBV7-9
CASSFGQGQETQYF
TGTGCCAGCAGCTTCGGGCAGGGACAAGAGACCCAGTACTTC
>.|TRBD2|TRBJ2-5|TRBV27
CASSPGTSGRRGGETQYF
TGTGCCAGCAGTCCCGGGACTAGCGGGAGGAGGGGAGGAGAGACCCAGTACTTC